A single sample gave rise to the 15 T cell receptor beta chains below, sequenced in a study of breast tumors, draining lymph nodes, adjacent tissues. TCRdb re-called the multiplex PCR reads with MiXCR, one entry per CDR3 protein. The data contain hundreds of thousands of distinct CDR3 sequences, about 30% of them seen just once; the ten biggest clones take up just over 1.4%. Breast cancer patients provided tissue from their axillary draining lymph nodes. Sequencing was done on a sample of axillary lymph node tissue. The source is a female donor with breast cancer. Some clones in this sample may be carry-over from other donors' samples.

This clonotype has a count of ten or more. The chain has TRBV3-1 and TRBJ1-4, with D unclear. Germline CDR1 LGHDT, CDR2 YNNKEL (reference sequence). Trimming left V 1 base short and J 8 bases short, with 11 bases between. The CDR3 has 14 amino acids. The CDR3 region has the DNA TGTGCCAGCAGCCAAGGCAGGTCAGAGGAAAAACTGTTTTTT. Amino acid sequence: CASSQGRSEEKLFF. Full variable domain (missing parts from reference TRBV3-1 and TRBJ1-4): DTAVSQTPKYLVTQMGNDKSIKCEQNLGHDTMYWYKQDSKKFLKIMFSYNNKELIINETVPNRFSPKSPDKAHLNLHINSLELGDSAVYFCASSQGRSEEKLFFGSGTQLSVL.

In its sample, this clonotype was seen many times. This chain uses TRBV30 with TRBJ2-7, with TRBD2 as a possible D gene (6 bases). V lost 0 bases to trimming and J lost 3 bases, with 12 bases between them. The CDR3 spans 14 residues. From germline, CDR1 is GTSNPN and CDR2 SVGIG (reference sequence). The CDR3: CAWSVLGLNYEQYF. In DNA, the CDR3 is TGTGCCTGGAGTGTTTTAGGACTAAACTACGAGCAGTACTTC.

Ten or more counts support this clonotype. This may be a read error: a much more frequent sequence differs by one nucleotide. This chain uses TRBV12-3 or TRBV12-4 with TRBJ1-2, with D possibly TRBD1 on 6 matching bases. V shed 3 bases and J shed 2 bases, with 19 bases lying between them. The CDR3 runs 17 residues. The CDR3 DNA sequence: TGTGCCAGCAGTTTCGGGGAACCAACAGGGTCCAACTATGGCTACACCTTC. Translation gives CASSFGEPTGSNYGYTF.

This clonotype was seen at least ten times. The V and J genes are TRBV7-2 and TRBJ2-7; 11 bases match TRBD2. This CDR3 region has 17 residues. Germline loops: CDR1 SGHTA, CDR2 FQGNSA. V was clipped by 1 base and J by 0 bases; unmatched bases: 5. CDR3 coding DNA: TGTGCCAGCAGCTTAGGGGGACTAGCGGTCTTCTCCTACGAGCAGTACTTC. Translation: CASSLGGLAVFSYEQYF.

In this sample, this clonotype turned up many times. The rearrangement uses TRBV18 and TRBJ2-5; TRBD2 is a possible D gene (5 bases). The CDR3 length is 17 residues. V lost 0 bases, J lost 4 bases, and 18 bases lay in between. CDR1 and CDR2 (germline): KGHSH, LQKENI. The CDR3 coding sequence is TGTGCCAGCTCACCACCTGCGCACCAGCGGAGGTCAGAGACCCAGTACTTC. It yields the protein CASSPPAHQRRSETQYF.

Note on this clonotype: This could be a read error, since a much larger clone is one nucleotide away. The V call is TRBV28, the J call TRBJ2-1; maybe TRBD2 (5 bases). Trimming left V 3 bases short and J 5 bases short, with 14 bases between. CDR3 length equals 15 residues. Germline CDR1 and CDR2: MDHEN and SYDVKM. CDR3 coding DNA: TGTGCCAGCAGTTTCCAGAGGGCCTGGGACAATGAGCAGTTCTTC. This translates into CASSFQRAWDNEQFF.

This clonotype occurred many times. The gene calls are TRBV29-1 and TRBJ2-2; the match to TRBD1 covers 8 bases. V dropped 3 bases and J dropped 4; count of bases not matched to a gene: 1. Germline-derived CDR1 and CDR2 are SQVTM and ANQGSEA. The CDR3 is made up of 13 amino acids. The CDR3 sequence is CSVEDRATGELFF. In nucleotides, the CDR3 is TGCAGCGTTGAGGACAGGGCCACCGGGGAGCTGTTTTTT.

This clonotype was counted once. The chain joins TRBV29-1 to TRBJ2-1; 8 bases agree with TRBD1. CDR1 is SQVTM, CDR2 ANQGSEA, per germline. The CDR3 is 12 amino acids. Trimming removed 6 bases from V and 7 bases from J; junction bases left unmatched: 5. CDR3 coding DNA: TGCAGCGTAGGACAGGGAAGGAATGAGCAGTTCTTC. Translation gives CSVGQGRNEQFF.

This clonotype was observed many times. The CDR3 ends on some other residue instead of the conserved phenylalanine or tryptophan, so this is likely a read error. The chain joins TRBV7-9 to TRBJ1-4; D call uncertain. Germline V gives CDR1 SEHNR, CDR2 FQNEAQ (reference sequence). Trimming pared 3 bases from V and 0 bases from J, leaving 5 bases between. The CDR3 loop spans 14 amino acids. CDR3 sequence reads: CASSLIATNEKLFS. As DNA, the CDR3 is TGTGCCAGCAGCTTGATAGCAACTAATGAAAAACTGTTTTCT.

At least ten counts were recorded for this clonotype. V usage is TRBV4-1 and J usage is TRBJ2-2; the D is unclear. Germline loops: CDR1 MGHRA, CDR2 YSYEKL. Trimming shortened V by 4 bases and J by 2 bases, and 11 bases separated the two germline ends. The CDR3 is 15 amino acids. The CDR3 bases are TGCGCCAGCAGCCGAGTCGGAGAAAACACCGGGGAGCTGTTTTTT. As protein: CASSRVGENTGELFF.

For this clonotype: A much bigger clone sits one base away, suggesting this may be a read error. This chain joins TRBV11-3 and TRBJ2-1, with D possibly TRBD2 on 6 matching bases. CDR3 size: 17 residues. The V gene's germline CDR1 is SGHNT and CDR2 YENEEA. The V end lost 5 bases, the J end lost 6 bases, and 23 bases lay between the germline ends. CDR3 sequence reads: CASSPVGWRGPFNEQFF. DNA of the CDR3: TGTGCCAGCAGCCCCGTTGGGTGGCGGGGTCCTTTCAATGAGCAGTTCTTC.

V gene TRBV19 combines with J gene TRBJ1-6, with D possibly matching TRBD1 (5 bases). The V gene lost 6 bases and the J gene lost 5 bases, with 8 bases spanning the gap. Germline V gives CDR1 LNHDA, CDR2 SQIVND (reference sequence). This CDR3 has 13 amino acids. DNA of the CDR3: TGTGCCAGTAGAGACAGAAATAATTCACCCCTCCACTTT. Amino acids: CASRDRNNSPLHF. The complete variable domain, with remaining parts taken from reference TRBV19 and TRBJ1-6, reads DGGITQSPKYLFRKEGQNVTLSCEQNLNHDAMYWYRQDPGQGLRLIYYSQIVNDFQKGDIAEGYSVSREKKESFPLTVTSAQKNPTAFYLCASRDRNNSPLHFGNGTRLTVT.

The table lists this clonotype with a few counts. A much more abundant neighbour one base away suggests this may be a read error. This chain links TRBV7-2 with TRBJ2-5; 10 positions match TRBD2. Germline V gives CDR1 SGHTA, CDR2 FQGNSA. This CDR3 has 15 amino acids. This chain's CDR3 is CASSPGLAVKETQHF. The CDR3 nucleotides read TGTGCCAGCAGCCCAGGACTAGCGGTAAAAGAGACCCAGCACTTC. The whole variable domain, remainder taken from reference TRBV7-2 and TRBJ2-5, is GAGVSQSPSNKVTEKGKDVELRCDPISGHTALYWYRQSLGQGLEFLIYFQGNSAPDKSGLPSDRFSAERTGGSVSTLTIQRTQQEDSAVYLCASSPGLAVKETQHFGPGTRLLVL.

This clonotype appeared many times. The V gene is TRBV20-1, the J gene TRBJ1-5; TRBD1 might be the D (5 bases). The CDR3 has 15 amino acids. CDR1 and CDR2 (germline): DFQATT, SNEGSKA (reference sequence). Trimming took 3 bases from V and 0 from J, leaving 12 bases between them. For the CDR3, the DNA is TGCAGTGCTAGGGCTGGGGCATATAGCAATCAGCCCCAGCATTTT. Translating gives CSARAGAYSNQPQHF.

The rearrangement links TRBV6-7 to TRBJ1-6; D unresolved. TRBV6-7 qualifies as an ORF whose function is uncertain. This CDR3 has 14 amino acids. V was pared by 7 bases and J by 4 bases, with 11 bases between. The DNA for the CDR3 is TGTGCCAGCACAACTTCTTTGTATAATTCACCCCTCCACTTT. Amino acids: CASTTSLYNSPLHF.